What follows are 23 T cell receptor beta chains derived from one specimen sequenced in a study of T-cell memory formation after mild COVID-19. TCRdb reanalysed the 5' RACE reads using MiXCR and keeps one entry per CDR3 protein. The sample contains tens of thousands of distinct CDR3 sequences, 20% to 25% of which appear only once. The material sequenced was PBMCs or a T cell subset sorted from them (not recorded which). The source is an adult who had mild COVID-19 (a few samples of this study predate the infection). Cell type and time point are not known.

The V gene is TRBV14, the J gene TRBJ2-3; D is possibly TRBD1 (5 bases). The germline CDR1 and CDR2 sequences are SGHDN and FVKESK. V lost 6 bases and J lost 1, with 20 bases in between. The CDR3 is 17 residues long. CDR3 protein: CASSFDDSPAGTDTQYF. In DNA form, the CDR3 reads TGTGCCAGCAGTTTCGACGACAGCCCCGCTGGCACAGATACGCAGTATTTT.

V and J are TRBV12-3 or TRBV12-4 and TRBJ1-1; D unresolved. The CDR3 contains 11 residues. V shed 6 bases and J shed 4 bases, with 6 bases lying between them. For the CDR3, the DNA is TGTGCCAGCAGAGCGACCACTGAAGCTTTCTTT. It codes for CASRATTEAFF.

The chain recombines TRBV5-1 with TRBJ2-1; 7 nucleotides match TRBD2. V shed 0 bases, J shed 6 bases, and the junction held 0 bases outside the gene matches. Germline V lookup: CDR1 SGHRS, CDR2 YFSETQ. The CDR3 spans 13 residues. This CDR3 is CASSLGLANEQFF. CDR3 bases: TGCGCCAGCAGCTTGGGACTAGCCAATGAGCAGTTCTTC.

V is TRBV5-1 and J is TRBJ1-1; D gene ambiguous. Germline values: CDR1 SGHRS, CDR2 YFSETQ. V was pared by 0 bases and J by 1 base, with 7 bases between. The CDR3 covers 14 residues. CDR3 in DNA: TGCGCCAGCAGCTTGGGGCGGGGGAACACTGAAGCTTTCTTT. Its protein product is CASSLGRGNTEAFF.

V gene TRBV5-5 combines with J gene TRBJ2-2, with D perhaps matching TRBD1 or TRBD2 (6 bases each). Looked up from germline, CDR1 is SGHKS and CDR2 is YYEKEE (reference sequence). V was pared by 1 base and J by 6 bases, with 13 bases between. The CDR3 spans 15 residues. In nucleotides, the CDR3 is TGTGCCAGCAGCTTGTCGGGGGCAACGGCCGGGGAGCTGTTTTTT. Amino acids: CASSLSGATAGELFF.

This clonotype has at least ten counts. The gene calls are TRBV7-2 and TRBJ2-7; 7 nucleotides align to TRBD2. Germline assignment: CDR1 SGHTA and CDR2 FQGNSA. V was pared by 3 bases and J by 2 bases, with 4 bases of the junction left unmatched. The CDR3 is made up of 14 amino acids. CDR3 in amino acids: CASSLAGETYEQYF. In nucleotides, the CDR3 is TGTGCCAGCAGCTTGGCGGGGGAGACCTACGAGCAGTACTTC. The variable domain in full, completed from reference TRBV7-2 and TRBJ2-7, reads GAGVSQSPSNKVTEKGKDVELRCDPISGHTALYWYRQSLGQGLEFLIYFQGNSAPDKSGLPSDRFSAERTGGSVSTLTIQRTQQEDSAVYLCASSLAGETYEQYFGPGTRLTVT.

The chain employs TRBV7-9 and TRBJ1-2, with D unresolved. The CDR3 has 13 residues. Germline CDR1 SEHNR, CDR2 FQNEAQ (reference sequence). With 1 base removed from V and 0 bases from J, the gap between germline ends came to 3 bases. The DNA for the CDR3 is TGTGCCAGCAGCTTAGGCGCTAACTATGGCTACACCTTC. Translating it yields CASSLGANYGYTF.

This clonotype has ten or more counts. The chain is built from TRBV9 and TRBJ2-3; 14 nucleotides line up with TRBD2. Trimming removed 0 bases from V and 2 bases from J; junction bases left unmatched: 8. This CDR3 spans 19 amino acids. Germline V gene lookup returns CDR1 SGDLS and CDR2 YYNGEE. The CDR3 sequence: CASSVGTSGRTILTDTQYF. CDR3 sequence (DNA): TGTGCCAGCAGCGTAGGGACTAGCGGGAGGACCATACTCACAGATACGCAGTATTTT.

Ten or more counts support this clonotype. V gene TRBV5-6 combines with J gene TRBJ1-5; D remains unclear. Per germline, CDR1 SGHDT and CDR2 YYEEEE. The CDR3 is made up of 13 amino acids. Trimming pared 1 base from V and 6 bases from J, leaving 8 bases between. In nucleotides, the CDR3 is TGTGCCAGCAGCTTGAGTTGGGGTCAGCCCCAGCATTTT. Translating gives CASSLSWGQPQHF.

This clonotype was observed at least ten times. The V gene is TRBV4-3, the J gene TRBJ2-5; TRBD1 agrees at 7 bases. Germline-derived CDR1 and CDR2 are LGHNA and YSLEER. Unmatched junction bases numbered 6, after V lost 2 bases and J lost 6 bases. This CDR3 has 14 amino acids. CDR3 protein: CASSQQTGLQTQYF. The CDR3, as DNA: TGCGCCAGCAGCCAACAGACAGGGCTCCAGACCCAGTACTTC.

This clonotype was counted at least ten times. The chain links TRBV30 to TRBJ2-7; TRBD2 matches at 8 bases. V lost 0 bases to trimming and J lost 4 bases; unmatched junction nucleotides: 8. The CDR3 contains 15 residues. CDR1 is GTSNPN and CDR2 is SVGIG in the germline V gene (reference sequence). The CDR3 reads CAWSVIGGERYEQYF. The CDR3 DNA reads as TGTGCCTGGAGTGTTATCGGGGGGGAGAGGTACGAGCAGTACTTC.

By frequency in the sample, this clonotype is medium-sized. The V and J genes are TRBV7-2 and TRBJ2-7; 8 nucleotides line up with TRBD2. The CDR3 totals 15 residues. Germline V gene lookup returns CDR1 SGHTA and CDR2 FQGNSA. V shed 5 bases, J shed 5 bases, and the junction held 11 bases outside the gene matches. CDR3 DNA: TGTGCCAGCAGCATTAGCGGGATCTCGGCCCACGAGCAGTACTTC. Protein sequence: CASSISGISAHEQYF.

This clonotype appeared many times. The CDR3 loop reads CATRGPGNTEAFF. In DNA, the CDR3 is TGTGCCACCCGAGGGCCAGGAAACACTGAAGCTTTCTTT. The V call is TRBV24-1, the J call TRBJ1-1; D is unclear. With 9 bases removed from V and 2 bases from J, the gap between germline ends came to 12 bases. Per germline, CDR1 KGHDR and CDR2 SFDVKD. The CDR3 covers 13 residues.

The chain has TRBV11-2 and TRBJ2-1; possible D gene TRBD2, 6 bases. The CDR3 sequence is 12 residues long. Germline loops: CDR1 SGHAT, CDR2 FQNNGV. V dropped 0 bases and J dropped 14 bases, with 11 bases sitting between them. This CDR3 is CASSLDRRGEFF. DNA of the CDR3: TGTGCCAGCAGCTTAGATCGGCGGGGAGAGTTCTTC.

The chain couples TRBV24-1 to TRBJ2-1; 15 positions match TRBD2. The CDR3 is 17 amino acids. With V trimmed by 4 bases and J by 10 bases, 10 bases remained unmatched. Germline-derived CDR1 and CDR2 are KGHDR and SFDVKD. The CDR3 sequence: CATSEPSGTSGRPEQFF. CDR3 coding DNA: TGTGCCACCAGTGAGCCCTCCGGGACTAGCGGGAGGCCGGAGCAGTTCTTC.

This clonotype was counted ten times or more. The chain couples TRBV3-1 to TRBJ2-7; D might be TRBD2 (6 bases). Germline-derived CDR1 and CDR2 are LGHDT and YNNKEL (reference sequence). The CDR3 contains 12 residues. Trimming removed 4 bases from V and 5 bases from J, with 9 bases in between. In DNA form, the CDR3 reads TGTGCCAGCAGCCGAACTAGCAACGAGCAGTACTTC. The encoded protein is CASSRTSNEQYF.

This clonotype has ten or more counts. V gene TRBV5-1 combines with J gene TRBJ2-3; no firm D call. The CDR3 runs 12 residues. CDR1 SGHRS and CDR2 YFSETQ come from the germline V gene. V lost 4 bases, J lost 2 bases, and 5 bases lay in between. CDR3 in DNA: TGCGCCAGCAGCATAAACACAGATACGCAGTATTTT. Translating gives CASSINTDTQYF. The entire variable domain, with the rest obtained from reference TRBV5-1 and TRBJ2-3, is as follows: KAGVTQTPRYLIKTRGQQVTLSCSPISGHRSVSWYQQTPGQGLQFLFEYFSETQRNKGNFPGRFSGRQFSNSRSEMNVSTLELGDSALYLCASSINTDTQYFGPGTRLTVL.

This clonotype was seen repeatedly, ten times or more. The chain couples TRBV5-6 to TRBJ1-6; D possibly corresponds to TRBD1 (6 bases). CDR1 and CDR2 (germline): SGHDT, YYEEEE. This CDR3 has 15 amino acids. Deletions cut 4 bases from V and 7 bases from J, with 15 bases between. CDR3 sequence: CASSPRGRSNSPLHF. CDR3 DNA: TGTGCCAGCAGCCCCCGGGGGCGATCAAATTCACCCCTCCACTTT.

This clonotype was counted ten times or more. This sequence joins TRBV6-5 and TRBJ2-1; 7 bases fit TRBD1. CDR1 MNHEY and CDR2 SVGAGI come from the germline V gene. This CDR3 contains 15 residues. J gave up 4 bases and V 5 bases, and 8 bases lay outside the gene matches. The CDR3 spells CASSGRQGPYNEQFF. CDR3 bases: TGTGCCAGCAGTGGGAGACAGGGACCATACAATGAGCAGTTCTTC.

This clonotype is labeled medium-sized (0.01 to 0.1%). The V call is TRBV4-3, the J call TRBJ2-1; TRBD1 matches at 10 bases. Trimming at V came to 0 bases and at J to 9 bases, leaving 8 bases not matched to a gene. The V gene's germline CDR1 is LGHNA and CDR2 YSLEER. The CDR3 is 16 residues long. CDR3 DNA sequence: TGCGCCAGCAGCCAAGAGAGGACAGGGGGACTTGGTGAGCAGTTCTTC. This codes for CASSQERTGGLGEQFF.

This clonotype occurred many times. The chain links TRBV18 to TRBJ2-1, with TRBD1 matching over 12 bases. The CDR3 extends over 16 amino acids. The V gene end was trimmed by 4 bases and the J gene end by 5 bases; junction bases not matched to a gene: 6. Germline V CDR1 and CDR2: KGHSH, LQKENI. The CDR3 nucleotides read TGTGCCAGCTCACGGGGGGACAGGGGGCTTAACAATGAGCAGTTCTTC. Translated: CASSRGDRGLNNEQFF.

This clonotype was observed at least ten times. The rearrangement uses TRBV12-3 or TRBV12-4 and TRBJ1-2; TRBD1 is a possible D gene (5 bases). This CDR3 region has 13 residues. V lost 6 bases to trimming and J lost 7 bases, with 15 bases between them. CDR3 protein: CASRTGTGGGYTF. CDR3 bases: TGTGCCAGCAGAACCGGGACGGGGGGTGGCTACACCTTC.

Worth noting for this clonotype: This may be a read error: a much more frequent sequence differs by one nucleotide. V is TRBV7-2 and J is TRBJ2-3; no clear D. The germline V and J ends were trimmed by 6 bases and 2 bases, with 12 bases remaining between them. Germline assignment: CDR1 SGHTA and CDR2 FQGNSA. CDR3 length: 14 amino acids. The CDR3, as DNA: TGTGCCAGCAGACAACATCCAAACACAGATACGCAGTATTTT. It codes for CASRQHPNTDTQYF.